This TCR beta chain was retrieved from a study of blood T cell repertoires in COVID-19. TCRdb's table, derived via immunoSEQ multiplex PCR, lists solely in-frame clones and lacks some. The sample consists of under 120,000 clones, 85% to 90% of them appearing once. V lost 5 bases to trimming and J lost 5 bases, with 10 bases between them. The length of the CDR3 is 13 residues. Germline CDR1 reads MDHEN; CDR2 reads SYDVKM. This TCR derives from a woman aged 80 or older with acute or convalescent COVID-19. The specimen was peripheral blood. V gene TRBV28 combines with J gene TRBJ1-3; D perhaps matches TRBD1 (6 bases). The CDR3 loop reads CASSIGQRNTIYF. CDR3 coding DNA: TGTGCCAGCAGTATCGGACAGAGAAACACCATATATTTT.